Each of the 25 T cell receptor beta chains below was sequenced from the same sample in a study of blood T cell repertoires in COVID-19. Generated by immunoSEQ multiplex PCR, the TCRdb table keeps only in-frame clones and is missing some. The data contain 300,000 to 450,000 clones, 85% of them singletons. The source material was peripheral blood. The receptor set was obtained from a woman younger than 30 with acute or convalescent COVID-19.

This chain links TRBV7-2 with TRBJ2-5; 7 nucleotides match TRBD2. Per the germline V gene, CDR1 is SGHTA and CDR2 is FQGNSA. With V trimmed by 5 bases and J by 1 base, 7 bases remained unmatched. The CDR3 consists of 15 residues. This CDR3 is CASSVRAGFQETQYF. CDR3 sequence (DNA): TGTGCCAGCAGCGTAAGAGCGGGGTTCCAAGAGACCCAGTACTTC.

This rearrangement joins TRBV9 to TRBJ1-1; D unresolved. This CDR3 is built from 15 residues. Trimming cost V 0 bases and J 1 base, with 10 bases left between them. Germline V gene lookup returns CDR1 SGDLS and CDR2 YYNGEE. CDR3 sequence reads: CASSVESWQNTEAFF. The CDR3 bases are TGTGCCAGCAGCGTAGAGTCCTGGCAGAACACTGAAGCTTTCTTT. The variable domain in full, with the rest retrieved from reference TRBV9 and TRBJ1-1, is DSGVTQTPKHLITATGQRVTLRCSPRSGDLSVYWYQQSLDQGLQFLIQYYNGEERAKGNILERFSAQQFPDLHSELNLSSLELGDSALYFCASSVESWQNTEAFFGQGTRLTVV.

The chain links TRBV7-9 to TRBJ2-3; maybe TRBD2 (6 bases). The CDR3 covers 15 residues. Germline V gene lookup returns CDR1 SEHNR and CDR2 FQNEAQ (reference sequence). The V gene lost 1 base and the J gene lost 6 bases, with 14 bases spanning the gap. This CDR3 reads CASSLVWGDADTQYF. The CDR3 coding sequence is TGTGCCAGCAGCTTAGTATGGGGGGATGCGGATACGCAGTATTTT.

This chain uses TRBV4-1 with TRBJ2-7, with 8 positions matching TRBD1. Germline CDR1 and CDR2: MGHRA and YSYEKL. There are 15 residues in the CDR3. The V gene end was trimmed by 1 base and the J gene end by 6 bases; junction bases not matched to a gene: 8. CDR3 amino acids: CASSQGQGTPPEQYF. The CDR3 DNA reads TGCGCCAGCAGCCAAGGACAGGGGACCCCTCCCGAGCAGTACTTC.

This clone came up once. This chain links TRBV7-2 with TRBJ2-1, with 9 bases aligning to TRBD1. V lost 6 bases, J lost 4 bases, and 7 bases stayed unmatched. The CDR3 has 15 residues. In germline, CDR1 is SGHTA, CDR2 FQGNSA. CDR3 DNA: TGTGCCAGCAGTTTCACAGGGGGCGCTTACAATGAGCAGTTCTTC. Amino acid sequence: CASSFTGGAYNEQFF.

The chain recombines TRBV7-2 with TRBJ2-6; 8 nucleotides match TRBD1. The J segment lost 0 bases and the V segment lost 5 bases, leaving 9 bases of the junction unmatched. The CDR3 runs to 18 residues. The V gene's germline CDR1 is SGHTA and CDR2 FQGNSA. The CDR3 region has the DNA TGTGCCAGCAGCCCTCGGGACAGGCACCTCTCTGGGGCCAACGTCCTGACTTTC. Its translation is CASSPRDRHLSGANVLTF.

The CDR3 nucleotides are TGTGCCAGCAGCCCCTCCGGGAGAACTAATGAAAAACTGTTTTTT. Translation: CASSPSGRTNEKLFF. The V call is TRBV13, the J call TRBJ1-4; no firm D call. This CDR3 is 15 amino acids long. Germline assignment: CDR1 PRHDT and CDR2 FYEKMQ (reference sequence). With 5 bases removed from V and 1 base from J, the gap between germline ends came to 11 bases.

The table lists this clone with a count of one. The rearrangement uses TRBV28 and TRBJ1-1; 7 bases match TRBD1. The CDR3 length is 15 residues. Germline assignment: CDR1 MDHEN and CDR2 SYDVKM. The junction had 13 bases not matched to a gene; V was cut back by 5 bases and J by 7 bases. CDR3 region: CASSPWQGRGLEAFF. The CDR3 DNA sequence: TGTGCCAGCAGTCCGTGGCAGGGTAGGGGGCTTGAAGCTTTCTTT. Variable domain in full (rest from reference TRBV28 and TRBJ1-1): DVKVTQSSRYLVKRTGEKVFLECVQDMDHENMFWYRQDPGLGLRLIYFSYDVKMKEKGDIPEGYSVSREKKERFSLILESASTNQTSMYLCASSPWQGRGLEAFFGQGTRLTVV.

The chain recombines TRBV11-1 with TRBJ2-7; 7 bases agree with TRBD2. After removal of 1 base from V and 3 bases from J, the junction contained 6 bases not matched to a gene. CDR1 and CDR2 (germline): SGHAT, FQDESV (reference sequence). This CDR3 region has 15 residues. The CDR3 loop is CASSLGASGYYEQYF. The CDR3 DNA is TGTGCCAGCAGCTTAGGGGCTAGCGGATACTACGAGCAGTACTTC.

V usage is TRBV6-1 and J usage is TRBJ1-2; D not resolved. Trimming shortened V by 2 bases and J by 5 bases, and 15 bases separated the two germline ends. The CDR3 is made up of 15 amino acids. Germline assignment: CDR1 MNHNS and CDR2 SASEGT. In DNA form, the CDR3 reads TGTGCCAGCAGTGAATGGTCCCAACCGGGGTATGGCTACACCTTC. Translated, it gives CASSEWSQPGYGYTF.

The chain has TRBV24-1 and TRBJ1-1; no reliable D call. The length of the CDR3 is 16 residues. The germline CDR1 and CDR2 sequences are KGHDR and SFDVKD. Trimming cost V 5 bases and J 4 bases, with 19 bases left between them. As DNA, the CDR3 is TGTGCCACCAGTGCCCCGGGTCTCCGAACGATCACTGAAGCTTTCTTT. The encoded protein is CATSAPGLRTITEAFF.

The V gene is TRBV5-1, the J gene TRBJ2-5; D possibly corresponds to TRBD2 (5 bases). The germline CDR1 and CDR2 sequences are SGHRS and YFSETQ. Between the trimmed V and J ends, which lost 0 bases and 5 bases, there was a span of 8 bases. CDR3 length: 13 residues. The CDR3 spells CASSLASGETQYF. The CDR3 region has the DNA TGCGCCAGCAGCTTGGCGAGCGGTGAGACCCAGTACTTC.

The rearrangement links TRBV3-1 (or the pseudogene TRBV3-2) to TRBJ2-4, with 7 bases aligning to TRBD1. Losses at the gene ends were 5 bases for V and 6 bases for J; bases not matched to a gene: 7. CDR1 is LGHDT and CDR2 is YNNKEL in the germline V gene (reference sequence). The CDR3 is 14 residues long. CDR3 nucleotide sequence: TGTGCCAGCAGCAAAGGGACAGTAGGAAACATTCAGTACTTC. As protein: CASSKGTVGNIQYF.

The chain employs TRBV2 and TRBJ2-5, with a tentative D call TRBD2 (5 bases). The germline V gene encodes CDR1 SNHLY and CDR2 FYNNEI. Trimming shortened V by 8 bases and J by 1 base, and 5 bases separated the two germline ends. CDR3 size: 11 residues. The CDR3 DNA reads as TGTGCCAGCGAGGGCCAAGAGACCCAGTACTTC. Its protein product is CASEGQETQYF.

The genes are TRBV5-6 and TRBJ2-7; 9 bases agree with TRBD1. CDR1 and CDR2 from the germline V gene are SGHDT and YYEEEE. Trimming removed 7 bases from V and 3 bases from J; junction bases left unmatched: 5. The CDR3 runs to 13 residues. The CDR3 coding sequence is TGTGCCAGCGGCGGACAGGGGCGCTACGAGCAGTACTTC. The encoded protein is CASGGQGRYEQYF.

The chain links TRBV7-9 to TRBJ1-2; TRBD1 is a possible D gene (5 bases). Deletions cut 8 bases from V and 5 bases from J, with 12 bases between. Per the germline V gene, CDR1 is SEHNR and CDR2 is FQNEAQ (reference sequence). This CDR3 comprises 12 residues. The CDR3 bases are TGTGCCAGCGGGGGGGATGAGTATGGCTACACCTTC. This encodes CASGGDEYGYTF.

The chain combines TRBV5-4 with TRBJ2-5; D is perhaps TRBD2 (5 bases). This CDR3 spans 16 amino acids. V was trimmed by 5 bases and J by 4 bases, leaving 21 bases between them. Germline V gives CDR1 SGHNT, CDR2 YYREEE (reference sequence). In nucleotides, the CDR3 is TGTGCCAGCAGGTCGTCGTCGGACTCGTGGGGAGAGACCCAGTACTTC. Its translation: CASRSSSDSWGETQYF.

This rearrangement joins TRBV27 to TRBJ2-4; perhaps TRBD2 as D (7 bases). Trimming shortened V by 3 bases and J by 7 bases, and 13 bases separated the two germline ends. This CDR3 has 14 residues. The germline CDR1 and CDR2 sequences are MNHEY and SMNVEV (reference sequence). The CDR3 DNA sequence: TGTGCCAGCAGTTTTGGAGGGGGGGCCAACATTCAGTACTTC. Translating gives CASSFGGGANIQYF.

The chain couples TRBV28 to TRBJ2-2, with TRBD1 as a possible D gene (6 bases). V lost 6 bases to trimming and J lost 1 base, with 12 bases between them. The CDR3 has 15 amino acids. Germline CDR1 is MDHEN and CDR2 is SYDVKM. The CDR3 DNA is TGTGCCAGCAGATCCCCGGGACAGAACACCGGGGAGCTGTTTTTT. It is translated as CASRSPGQNTGELFF.

V gene TRBV9 combines with J gene TRBJ2-1, with 10 bases fitting TRBD2. The trim removed 0 bases at V and 7 bases at J, leaving 1 base unmatched. The CDR3 runs to 14 residues. CDR1 is SGDLS and CDR2 is YYNGEE in the germline V gene. CDR3 amino acids: CASSVELAGNEQFF. The CDR3 DNA is TGTGCCAGCAGCGTAGAACTAGCGGGAAATGAGCAGTTCTTC.

The V call is TRBV28, the J call TRBJ1-2, with 8 bases identical to TRBD1. Germline V gene lookup returns CDR1 MDHEN and CDR2 SYDVKM. There are 15 residues in the CDR3. Germline trimming cut 5 bases from V and 3 bases from J; bases unmatched to any gene: 8. The CDR3 nucleotides are TGTGCCAGCAGTCCCCGACAGGGGCTGGACTATGGCTACACCTTC. Protein sequence: CASSPRQGLDYGYTF.

The chain carries TRBV7-2 and TRBJ2-5; weak D call: TRBD2 (6 bases). This CDR3 comprises 16 residues. CDR1 is SGHTA and CDR2 is FQGNSA in the germline V gene. Trimming cost V 3 bases and J 2 bases, with 16 bases left between them. The CDR3 here is CASSFLPGDLQETQYF. The CDR3 nucleotides read TGTGCCAGCAGCTTCCTGCCGGGAGACCTGCAAGAGACCCAGTACTTC.

This clone was picked up a small number of times. The chain employs TRBV7-9 and TRBJ2-5; 7 bases line up with TRBD2. The CDR3 extends over 13 amino acids. Germline V CDR1 and CDR2: SEHNR, FQNEAQ (reference sequence). With 0 bases clipped from V and 5 bases from J, the junction kept 0 bases outside the gene matches. Here the CDR3 reads CASSLAGGETQYF. Written as DNA, the CDR3 is TGTGCCAGCAGCTTAGCGGGAGGGGAGACCCAGTACTTC. The full variable domain, its missing parts supplied by reference TRBV7-9 and TRBJ2-5, is DTGVSQNPRHKITKRGQNVTFRCDPISEHNRLYWYRQTLGQGPEFLTYFQNEAQLEKSRLLSDRFSAERPKGSFSTLEIQRTEQGDSAMYLCASSLAGGETQYFGPGTRLLVL.

The V call is TRBV2, the J call TRBJ2-1; 12 bases match TRBD2. The germline V gene has CDR1 SNHLY and CDR2 FYNNEI. J was trimmed by 6 bases and V by 10 bases; bases with no gene match: 10. CDR3 length: 15 residues. The CDR3 DNA is TGTGCCACTCCATCGACTAGCGGGGGCGGCAATGAGCAGTTCTTC. Encoded protein: CATPSTSGGGNEQFF.

V and J are TRBV25-1 and TRBJ1-2; 7 nucleotides align to TRBD1. With 3 bases clipped from V and 3 bases from J, the junction kept 7 bases outside the gene matches. This CDR3 region has 15 residues. Per the germline V gene, CDR1 is MGHDK and CDR2 is SYGVNS. The CDR3 protein is CASSELGQYHYGYTF. CDR3 nucleotides: TGTGCCAGCAGTGAGTTGGGACAGTACCACTATGGCTACACCTTC.